This T cell receptor (beta chain) was captured by sequencing in a study of vaccination and CD4 T cells after COVID-19. About the study: Post-vaccine sampling followed dose two by a median roughly 70 days (range 14 to 241). Some control cultures received a CEFX pool, which served as the positive control. Others received an HIV-1 Nef pool or no peptide.

Notes on this clonotype: Antigen: not known.

The V gene's germline CDR1 is MNHEY and CDR2 SVGEGT. The CDR3 has 17 amino acids. V lost 2 bases to trimming and J lost 8 bases, with 22 bases between them. The treatment denotes: roughly 11-day PBMC culture with coronavirus spike peptide pools or control peptides (ViraFEST assay). Unexposed donor CD4+ T cells predated the COVID-19 pandemic, collected 2011-2018. Sequencing of the DNA from cultured CD4+ T cells was carried out with the Oncomine TCR Beta short-read assay. TCRdb reprocessed the PCR reads with MiXCR, giving one entry per CDR3 protein. The repertoire has 9,500 to 10,000 distinct CDR3 sequences, about 60% of them found once; the top ten carry roughly 23%.

The sequencing input was CD4+ T cells from blood, cultured in vitro. This receptor was identified in a human donor in good health. The chain is built from TRBV6-2 or TRBV6-3 and TRBJ2-4, with D maybe TRBD2 (6 bases). CDR3: CASSYPTEGSRRDIQYF. The CDR3 bases are TGTGCCAGCAGTTACCCTACCGAGGGCTCGCGGAGGGACATTCAGTACTTC.